The entry below gives a single T cell receptor beta chain sequence along with its context. The antigen remains unidentified. The data were obtained in a study of CXCR3-negative and CXCR3-positive naive CD8 T cells. Study-level points and caveats: CXCR3-positive naive cells carried more hydrophobic TRB CDR3s than CXCR3-negative naive cells did. For naive cells, CXCR3-negative and CXCR3-positive subsets had similar TRBV-TRBJ usage; for memory cells, usage differed.

5' RACE with UMI labels generated the TRB cDNA libraries. Using the 5' RACE reads, TCRdb records one entry per CDR3 protein without DNA. The table lists 150,000 or so distinct CDR3 sequences. Triplicate sorts of 250,000 to 350,000 cells per CD8+ subset. Sequences were obtained from naive CXCR3+ CD8+ T cells from blood. The subset: CD45RO-CCR7+CD27+CD95- naive CD8+ T cells expressing CXCR3 (TNR3+). This TCR came from a human donor in good health. Some clones in this sample may be carry-over from other donors' samples.

This CDR3 is CASSEWTSLEADTQYF. This chain connects TRBV25-1 to TRBJ2-3; no DNA is available, so the TRBD2 call from TCRdb remains unchecked. CDR3 length: 16 amino acids. Germline V lookup: CDR1 MGHDK, CDR2 SYGVNS.